The rows below give T cell receptor beta chains drawn from one sample of a study of blood T cell repertoires in COVID-19. TCRdb's copy holds only in-frame clones and misses some; the assay was immunoSEQ multiplex PCR. The sample holds about 64,000 clones, around four fifths seen once. The material sequenced was peripheral blood. The receptors originated from a human donor in a cohort sampled during active COVID-19. Each CDR3 is given with its conserved first and last residue.

CDR3: CASSLEGNRVYQPQHF
V: TRBV7-8
J: TRBJ1-5
length: 16

CDR3: CASSLAQQAGELFF
V: TRBV5-1
J: TRBJ2-2
length: 14

CDR3: CSARSTTEQFF
V: TRBV20-1
J: TRBJ2-1
length: 11

CDR3: CASSLDGGPGTDTQYF
V: TRBV5-1
J: TRBJ2-3
length: 16

CDR3: CASSLRLAGTPKTQYF
V: TRBV3-1/TRBV3-2
J: TRBJ2-5
length: 16

CDR3: CAWSRGGTYEQYF
V: TRBV30
J: TRBJ2-7
length: 13

CDR3: CASSLLPLYEQFF
V: TRBV5-6
J: TRBJ2-1
length: 13

CDR3: CASSLGSGGLYGYTF
V: TRBV11-2
J: TRBJ1-2
length: 15

CDR3: CAWSAAGWGYGYTF
V: TRBV30
J: TRBJ1-2
length: 14

CDR3: CASSSSSGGATDTQYF
V: TRBV28
J: TRBJ2-3
length: 16

CDR3: CASTSDSRSGYTF
V: TRBV2
J: TRBJ1-2
length: 13

CDR3: CASSLRTGGTFF
V: TRBV7-9
J: TRBJ1-1
length: 12

CDR3: CASSRTGGTEAFF
V: TRBV14
J: TRBJ1-1
length: 13

CDR3: CASSLPGPLHF
V: TRBV7-2
J: TRBJ1-6
length: 11

CDR3: CASSPKVRLGNEQFF
V: TRBV7-9
J: TRBJ2-1
length: 15

CDR3: CATSDPGLAGTTGGELFF
V: TRBV24-1
J: TRBJ2-2
length: 18

CDR3: CASIGDYGYTF
V: TRBV5-1
J: TRBJ1-2
length: 11

CDR3: CASRQDTNTGELFF
V: TRBV19
J: TRBJ2-2
length: 14

CDR3: CASSRTSGGAFGELFF
V: TRBV19
J: TRBJ2-2
length: 16

CDR3: CASSFRPGTGYNEQFF
V: TRBV7-2
J: TRBJ2-1
length: 16

CDR3: CASSLEKSRQSNGYTF
V: TRBV7-2
J: TRBJ1-2
length: 16

CDR3: CATSGQSYNSPLHF
V: TRBV15
J: TRBJ1-6
length: 14

CDR3: CASSVASTSGGAPATQFF
V: TRBV9
J: TRBJ2-1
length: 18

CDR3: CASSSDRLPTGNTIYF
V: TRBV6-5
J: TRBJ1-3
length: 16

CDR3: CASSPDRLRDYTF
V: TRBV5-1
J: TRBJ1-2
length: 13

CDR3: CASSLTSGGSEDTQYF
V: TRBV27
J: TRBJ2-3
length: 16

CDR3: CASSVGGLANTDTQYF
V: TRBV9
J: TRBJ2-3
length: 16

CDR3: CASSISGARTGELFF
V: TRBV19
J: TRBJ2-2
length: 15

CDR3: CASSPSYNEQFF
V: TRBV9
J: TRBJ2-1
length: 12

CDR3: CASSSRGSGANVLTF
V: TRBV5-8
J: TRBJ2-6
length: 15

CDR3: CATSRDQSGGTGTQYF
V: TRBV15
J: TRBJ2-3
length: 16

CDR3: CASSPRGDGYTF
V: TRBV18
J: TRBJ1-2
length: 12

CDR3: CASSDLGLGKAFF
V: TRBV6-1
J: TRBJ1-1
length: 13

CDR3: CASSQSGGSPEQYF
V: TRBV3-1/TRBV3-2
J: TRBJ2-7
length: 14

CDR3: CASSLQQGSEQYF
V: TRBV3-1/TRBV3-2
J: TRBJ2-7
length: 13

CDR3: CASSFGNSPLHF
V: TRBV7-2
J: TRBJ1-6
length: 12

CDR3: CASSQDGGARSDTEAFF
V: TRBV4-1
J: TRBJ1-1
length: 17

CDR3: CASSLISGGPSGTDTQYF
V: TRBV5-1
J: TRBJ2-3
length: 18

CDR3: CASSLASGVNEKLFF
V: TRBV7-9
J: TRBJ1-4
length: 15

CDR3: CASSQKGASWYTEAFF
V: TRBV4-1
J: TRBJ1-1
length: 16

CDR3: CASSWGQALMNTEAFF
V: TRBV5-1
J: TRBJ1-1
length: 16

CDR3: CASGAGTGSESNEKLFF
V: TRBV5-1
J: TRBJ1-4
length: 17

CDR3: CASSPRTGERTEAFF
V: TRBV18
J: TRBJ1-1
length: 15

CDR3: CASSPLHASESDTQYF
V: TRBV18
J: TRBJ2-3
length: 16

CDR3: CASSNGLEQYF
V: TRBV7-2
J: TRBJ2-7
length: 11

CDR3: CASSQEASESYNEQFF
V: TRBV4-2
J: TRBJ2-1
length: 16

CDR3: CASSLEGGLWNEQFF
V: TRBV5-1
J: TRBJ2-1
length: 15

CDR3: CASSLHTRGGGAFF
V: TRBV7-2
J: TRBJ1-1
length: 14

CDR3: CASSETTGYGYTF
V: TRBV3-1/TRBV3-2
J: TRBJ1-2
length: 13

CDR3: CATSDLDRVRGTEAFF
V: TRBV24-1
J: TRBJ1-1
length: 16

CDR3: CASTPGYGGSPLHF
V: TRBV19
J: TRBJ1-6
length: 14

CDR3: CASSLEGENSPLHF
V: TRBV11-3
J: TRBJ1-6
length: 14

CDR3: CASRSDPGRETQYF
V: TRBV2
J: TRBJ2-5
length: 14